This note documents a single TCR beta chain sequence. These data come from a study of blood T cell repertoires in COVID-19. About the study: T cells, B-cell-depleted T cells, or PBMCs supplied cDNA or gDNA.

CDR1 SGHTA and CDR2 FQGNSA come from the germline V gene. Deletions cut 4 bases from V and 5 bases from J, with 18 bases between. This CDR3 has 16 amino acids. Sequencing used immunoSEQ multiplex PCR; TCRdb keeps in-frame clones, though not all of them. The sample includes just under 60,000 clones, roughly 80% of them seen just once. Seattle's enrolled individuals joined amid active infection and were then monitored longitudinally. The TCR sequence derives from an elderly man with COVID-19, enrolled during active disease. Sample: peripheral blood. The rearrangement uses TRBV7-2 and TRBJ1-5; D possibly corresponds to TRBD1 (6 bases). CDR3 in amino acids: CASSSPRGARDQPQHF. The CDR3 nucleotides read TGTGCCAGCAGCTCCCCTCGGGGGGCGCGGGATCAGCCCCAGCATTTT.